The 17 T cell receptor beta chains reported below all come from one sample, sequenced in a study of shared clonotypes between healthy human individuals. The repertoire was sequenced with immunoSEQ multiplex PCR; TCRdb's copy has only in-frame clones and lacks some. The sample lists approximately 590,000 clones, roughly 95% occurring once. CD45RO-negative cells were positively selected for CCR7, leaving out terminally differentiated effector memory CD45RA+ cells. Material for sequencing was naive CD8+ T cells sorted from blood. Receptors originate from a woman in her thirties in good health.

This chain uses TRBV4-1 with TRBJ2-7, with D possibly TRBD1 on 6 matching bases. The CDR3 spans 15 residues. V gave up 1 base and J gave up 4 bases, with 14 bases separating them. CDR1 and CDR2 (germline): MGHRA, YSYEKL. The CDR3 DNA reads as TGCGCCAGCAGCCAAGTCAGTCCAGGGGAATACGAGCAGTACTTC. This gives the protein CASSQVSPGEYEQYF.

This sequence joins TRBV7-8 and TRBJ2-5; weak D call: TRBD1 (5 bases). Trimming removed 4 bases from V and 2 bases from J, with 17 bases in between. Germline V gives CDR1 SGHVS, CDR2 FQNEAQ. This CDR3 has 16 amino acids. The CDR3 sequence is CASSYRAYDSQETQYF. CDR3 DNA: TGTGCCAGCAGCTATCGGGCCTACGACAGTCAAGAGACCCAGTACTTC.

J is TRBJ1-2 and V is TRBV13; D unclear. The germline CDR1 and CDR2 sequences are PRHDT and FYEKMQ (reference sequence). Trimming removed 1 base from V and 2 bases from J, with 11 bases in between. This CDR3 is 15 amino acids long. CDR3 sequence reads: CASSLEVLGNYGYTF. The CDR3 DNA follows: TGTGCCAGCAGCTTAGAAGTCTTGGGGAACTATGGCTACACCTTC. The full variable domain, its missing parts supplied by reference TRBV13 and TRBJ1-2, is AAGVIQSPRHLIKEKRETATLKCYPIPRHDTVYWYQQGPGQDPQFLISFYEKMQSDKGSIPDRFSAQQFSDYHSELNMSSLELGDSALYFCASSLEVLGNYGYTFGSGTRLTVV.

The chain uses TRBV5-6 and TRBJ2-5; the D gene is possibly TRBD2 (5 bases). The CDR3 sequence is 12 residues long. Germline CDR1 SGHDT, CDR2 YYEEEE. With 6 bases removed from V and 5 bases from J, the gap between germline ends came to 11 bases. The CDR3 is CASTGMQETQYF. The CDR3 nucleotides are TGTGCCAGCACCGGGATGCAGGAGACCCAGTACTTC.

The chain links TRBV5-1 to TRBJ2-3; 10 bases line up with TRBD2. This CDR3 spans 17 amino acids. V gave up 1 base and J gave up 4 bases; unmatched junction bases: 9. From germline, CDR1 is SGHRS and CDR2 YFSETQ. CDR3 nucleotides: TGCGCCAGCAGCTTGAAGCTAGCGGGAGTTCTCTCAGATACGCAGTATTTT. This encodes CASSLKLAGVLSDTQYF.

The V and J genes are TRBV10-3 and TRBJ2-4, with D maybe TRBD1 (7 bases). Germline V gene data show CDR1 as ENHRY and CDR2 as SYGVKD. V was clipped by 11 bases and J by 4 bases, with 21 bases between them. CDR3 size: 15 residues. CDR3 protein: CAVVLRDSGKNIQYF. As DNA, the CDR3 is TGTGCCGTAGTCCTCCGGGACAGCGGGAAAAACATTCAGTACTTC.

V gene TRBV4-1 combines with J gene TRBJ2-3, with D perhaps assigned TRBD1 or TRBD2 (5 bases each). The V and J ends lost 1 base and 4 bases respectively, with 12 bases between them. Per the germline V gene, CDR1 is MGHRA and CDR2 is YSYEKL. The CDR3 is made up of 15 amino acids. The CDR3 here is CASSQATGRPDTQYF. For the CDR3, the DNA is TGCGCCAGCAGCCAAGCGACGGGACGCCCAGATACGCAGTATTTT.

V and J are TRBV7-2 and TRBJ2-1; 8 bases are shared with TRBD2. Germline-derived CDR1 and CDR2 are SGHTA and FQGNSA. CDR3 size: 16 residues. Unmatched junction bases numbered 8, after V lost 1 base and J lost 6 bases. This CDR3 is CASSLVPGGPSNEQFF. CDR3 in DNA: TGTGCCAGCAGCTTAGTTCCGGGAGGGCCCTCCAATGAGCAGTTCTTC.

The chain employs TRBV6-5 and TRBJ2-2; no definite D call. In germline, CDR1 is MNHEY, CDR2 SVGAGI. The CDR3 contains 14 residues. Trimming left V 0 bases short and J 5 bases short, with 7 bases between. The CDR3 nucleotides are TGTGCCAGCAGTTACTCGGGCCCAACCGGGGAGCTGTTTTTT. It specifies CASSYSGPTGELFF.

The V gene is TRBV4-1, the J gene TRBJ2-1; maybe TRBD2 (5 bases). The V end was cut by 4 bases, the J end by 6 bases, with 19 bases between. This CDR3 is 16 amino acids long. Looked up from germline, CDR1 is MGHRA and CDR2 is YSYEKL. This CDR3 reads CASSLLTEGAGNEQFF. As DNA, the CDR3 is TGCGCCAGCAGCCTGCTTACCGAGGGAGCCGGCAATGAGCAGTTCTTC.

The J gene is TRBJ2-3, the V gene TRBV27; 15 nucleotides line up with TRBD2. The CDR3 covers 16 residues. V lost 6 bases to trimming and J lost 4 bases; unmatched junction nucleotides: 5. Germline V CDR1 and CDR2: MNHEY, SMNVEV (reference sequence). CDR3 region: CASSRTSGRAADTQYF. The CDR3 DNA sequence: TGTGCCAGCAGCCGGACTAGCGGGAGGGCCGCAGATACGCAGTATTTT.

The chain recombines TRBV4-1 with TRBJ1-1; D is possibly TRBD1 (6 bases). The V end lost 6 bases, the J end lost 4 bases, and 15 bases lay between the germline ends. Germline CDR1 reads MGHRA; CDR2 reads YSYEKL. The CDR3 loop spans 14 amino acids. CDR3 DNA sequence: TGCGCCAGCAGTGCAGGGGACGACGCCACTGAAGCTTTCTTT. Protein sequence: CASSAGDDATEAFF.

The chain carries TRBV7-6 and TRBJ1-6; 7 nucleotides agree with TRBD1. CDR3 length equals 16 residues. Germline V CDR1 and CDR2: SGHVS, FNYEAQ. V shed 1 base, J shed 7 bases, and the junction held 7 bases outside the gene matches. The CDR3 nucleotides read TGTGCCAGCAGCTTAGGGCCGGGACAGTTAAATTCACCCCTCCACTTT. Its protein is CASSLGPGQLNSPLHF.

This rearrangement joins TRBV7-9 to TRBJ2-6; 7 bases map to TRBD2. Germline V CDR1 and CDR2: SEHNR, FQNEAQ (reference sequence). The CDR3 is made up of 15 amino acids. Unmatched junction bases numbered 4, after V lost 6 bases and J lost 2 bases. The CDR3 region is CASSPGGAGANVLTF. The CDR3 nucleotides read TGTGCCAGCAGTCCTGGGGGGGCTGGGGCCAACGTCCTGACTTTC.

This chain uses TRBV28 with TRBJ1-5; D not certain. V dropped 6 bases and J dropped 3 bases, with 9 bases sitting between them. The CDR3 is made up of 13 amino acids. Germline CDR1 and CDR2: MDHEN and SYDVKM. CDR3 sequence: CASSGLDNQPQHF. The CDR3 coding sequence is TGTGCCAGCAGCGGCTTGGACAATCAGCCCCAGCATTTT.

This chain connects TRBV5-4 to TRBJ1-2, with 8 bases lining up with TRBD1. Per germline, CDR1 SGHNT and CDR2 YYREEE (reference sequence). V dropped 3 bases and J dropped 8; count of bases not matched to a gene: 15. The CDR3 runs 16 residues. Here the CDR3 reads CASSSPPSQGAGGYTF. The CDR3 DNA follows: TGTGCCAGCAGCTCCCCCCCCTCCCAGGGGGCGGGAGGCTACACCTTC. Supplemented by reference TRBV5-4 and TRBJ1-2, the full variable domain reads ETGVTQSPTHLIKTRGQQVTLRCSSQSGHNTVSWYQQALGQGPQFIFQYYREEENGRGNFPPRFSGLQFPNYSSELNVNALELDDSALYLCASSSPPSQGAGGYTFGSGTRLTVV.

CDR3 in DNA: TGTGCCAGCAGCATTAATAGCGGGGGAGCCTACGAGCAGTACTTC. It is translated as CASSINSGGAYEQYF. V is TRBV7-2 and J is TRBJ2-7; 9 bases fit TRBD2. Trimming cost V 5 bases and J 2 bases; bases outside gene matches: 7. Germline CDR1 and CDR2: SGHTA and FQGNSA. This CDR3 is 15 amino acids long.